The source of this T cell receptor (beta chain) is a study of Ad26.COV2.S vaccination and SARS-CoV-2 variants. The repertoire was sequenced with immunoSEQ multiplex PCR; TCRdb's copy has only in-frame clones and lacks some. The table lists 400,000 to 500,000 clones, 88% of them singletons. The CDR3 is 15 residues long. With V trimmed by 1 base and J by 10 bases, 5 bases remained unmatched. The germline V gene has CDR1 KGHDR and CDR2 SFDVKD. Described treatment: around 19 received Ad26.COV2.S at low or high dose, single or two shots; five or six received placebo; per-sample allocation not given. The investigators took samples on day 63 after the first vaccine or placebo injection.

The V and J genes are TRBV24-1 and TRBJ2-1; 11 bases match TRBD1. This clonotype originated in a person between 18 and 59 years old who received the Ad26.COV2.S COVID-19 vaccine or a placebo. The sequences come from peripheral blood, collected in a trial of Ad26.COV2.S vaccine versus placebo. CDR3 protein: CATSDLGQGAYEQFF. In nucleotides, the CDR3 is TGTGCCACCAGTGATTTAGGACAGGGGGCGTACGAGCAGTTCTTC.